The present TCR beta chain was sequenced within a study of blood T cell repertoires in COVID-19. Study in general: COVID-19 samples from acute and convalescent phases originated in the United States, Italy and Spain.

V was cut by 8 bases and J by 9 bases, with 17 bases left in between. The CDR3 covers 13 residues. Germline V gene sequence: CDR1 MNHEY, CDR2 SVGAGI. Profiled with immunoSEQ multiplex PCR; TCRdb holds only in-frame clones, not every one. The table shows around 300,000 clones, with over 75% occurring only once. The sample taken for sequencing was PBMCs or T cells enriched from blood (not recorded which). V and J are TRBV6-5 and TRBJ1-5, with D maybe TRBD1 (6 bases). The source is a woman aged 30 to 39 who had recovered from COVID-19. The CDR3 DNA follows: TGTGCCAGCTCGTTCCAGTCCAGGGGGCCCCAGCATTTT. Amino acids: CASSFQSRGPQHF.